Each of the 8 T cell receptor beta chains below was sequenced from the same sample in a study of shared clonotypes between healthy human individuals. In the naive CD8 group, cells lacked CD45RO and were positively selected for CCR7, so terminally differentiated effector memory CD45RA+ cells were left out. Some clones are missing from TCRdb's copy, which holds only in-frame ones; the method was immunoSEQ multiplex PCR. This sample has roughly 2.1 million clones; about 93% occur once, and the top ten carry roughly 1.7%. The sequenced material came from naive CD8+ T cells from PBMCs. The receptors shown here come from a man younger than 30 in good health. Some clones in this sample may be carry-over from other donors' samples.

Remarks on this clone: This CDR3 is also generated by other DNA sequences in the sample. The genes are TRBV10-3 and TRBJ2-7; D is uncertain. The germline gives CDR1 ENHRY, CDR2 SYGVKD. The CDR3 has 14 residues. The germline V and J ends were trimmed by 0 bases and 2 bases, with 8 bases remaining between them. DNA for the CDR3: TGTGCCATCAGTGAGTCGGGAACGACCTACGAGCAGTACTTC. This translates into CAISESGTTYEQYF.

The CDR3 here is CASSHGGGTSLNEQFF. The CDR3 DNA reads as TGCGCCAGCAGCCATGGAGGAGGGACTAGCCTCAATGAGCAGTTCTTC. V usage is TRBV4-1 and J usage is TRBJ2-1; 9 bases agree with TRBD2. Per germline, CDR1 MGHRA and CDR2 YSYEKL. Unmatched junction bases numbered 9, after V lost 3 bases and J lost 6 bases. There are 16 residues in the CDR3.

The rearrangement uses TRBV19 and TRBJ2-1; possible D gene TRBD2, 6 bases. CDR1 is LNHDA and CDR2 is SQIVND in the germline V gene (reference sequence). The CDR3 has 14 amino acids. V dropped 6 bases and J dropped 7 bases, with 16 bases sitting between them. The CDR3 DNA follows: TGTGCCAGTAGCGTCGGGCCTGGGGGGAATGAGCAGTTCTTC. Translated, it gives CASSVGPGGNEQFF.

V usage is TRBV28 and J usage is TRBJ1-3, with D unclear. Trimming removed 4 bases from V and 0 bases from J, with 10 bases in between. CDR1 is MDHEN and CDR2 is SYDVKM in the germline V gene. This CDR3 contains 15 residues. CDR3 DNA sequence: TGTGCCAGCAGTTACGGACGGAACTCTGGAAACACCATATATTTT. Its protein is CASSYGRNSGNTIYF.

The rearrangement uses TRBV28 and TRBJ2-1; 7 nucleotides match TRBD2. CDR1 is MDHEN, CDR2 SYDVKM, per germline. This CDR3 comprises 16 residues. V gave up 2 bases and J gave up 4 bases; unmatched junction bases: 8. CDR3 in amino acids: CASSLLAGEGYNEQFF. CDR3 bases: TGTGCCAGCAGTTTACTGGCGGGAGAGGGATACAATGAGCAGTTCTTC.

This clone has only one observation. This chain links TRBV7-6 with TRBJ2-5, with 9 bases aligning to TRBD1. With V trimmed by 5 bases and J by 5 bases, 9 bases remained unmatched. The CDR3 runs to 15 residues. Germline CDR1 is SGHVS and CDR2 is FNYEAQ. In DNA form, the CDR3 reads TGTGCCAGCAGCCCAACGACAGGGGGGGCCGAGACCCAGTACTTC. It codes for CASSPTTGGAETQYF.

This chain joins TRBV16 and TRBJ2-7, with 11 bases identical to TRBD1. CDR3 length equals 15 residues. The V segment lost 4 bases and the J segment 5 bases; nucleotides outside the gene matches: 7. The germline CDR1 and CDR2 sequences are KGHSY and FQNENV. The CDR3 DNA reads as TGTGCCAGCAGCCCCGGACAGGGGGCTTACCACGAGCAGTACTTC. Its protein product is CASSPGQGAYHEQYF.

V and J are TRBV10-3 and TRBJ1-2, with a tentative D call TRBD1 (5 bases). Germline V gives CDR1 ENHRY, CDR2 SYGVKD. The CDR3 consists of 17 residues. V lost 0 bases, J lost 6 bases, and 20 bases lay in between. CDR3 sequence: CAISESGVRGTAHGYTF. The CDR3 nucleotides read TGTGCCATCAGTGAGTCTGGGGTTAGGGGAACCGCCCATGGCTACACCTTC.